This T cell receptor (beta chain) was sequenced in a study of metastatic and nonmetastatic thyroid tumors. Methods used by the authors: The authors used CDR3 differences across clinicopathological groups to build a distant-metastasis classifier for papillary thyroid cancer. TCRdb re-processed the PCR reads through MiXCR. These V and J calls rely on TCRdb rather than the paper's analysis. Of roughly 83,000 clones in the sample, 15% are singletons; the top ten hold 3.6%. Thyroid surgery was preceded by no treatment in any patient. With regard to this clone: With a much larger clone just one base away, this may be a read error.

The CDR3 covers 11 residues. In germline, CDR1 is MGHRA, CDR2 YSYEKL. Sequenced: blood. The TCR was taken from a female donor with papillary thyroid cancer or a benign thyroid nodule (not recorded which). Some clones in this sample may be carry-over from other donors' samples. The chain carries TRBV4-1 and TRBJ2-1, with a possible D match to TRBD2 (6 bases). The CDR3, as DNA: TGCGCCAGCAGCCAAGCGGGGGAGCAGTTATTC. This translates into CASSQAGEQLF.